The rows below give T cell receptor beta chains drawn from one sample of a study of regulatory T cells in long-lasting Graves disease. TCRdb reprocessed the multiplex PCR reads via MiXCR and lists one record per CDR3 protein. Of almost 450,000 distinct CDR3 sequences listed, less than 20% are singletons. This sample also appeared in a second study, on T cells in Graves' hyperthyroidism and ophthalmopathy.

The sequences come from peripheral blood mononuclear cells (PBMCs), collected at new diagnosis, from a patient treated with antithyroid drugs. These receptors were taken from a woman aged 25 to 39 with Graves disease. The CDR3 runs from the conserved cysteine through the conserved F or W. A D gene is named only where the DNA matches it firmly. Clone size, where shown, is once, few, many, or a class for clones that have expanded.

NA,many,TRBJ2-5,TRBV5-6,TGTGCCAGCAGCTCCGGGAGTGGAGAGACCCAGTACTTC,CASSSGSGETQYF
NA,many,TRBJ2-2,TRBV28,TGTGCCAGCAGCCAGTATTTGACAAAAAAGAATACCGGGGAGCTGTTTTTT,CASSQYLTKKNTGELFF
TRBD2,many,TRBJ2-2,TRBV5-1,TGCGCCAGCAGCTTAAGAGCGACTAGCGGGAACGGGGAGCTGTTTTTT,CASSLRATSGNGELFF
TRBD2,NA,TRBJ2-3,TRBV10-3,TGTGCCATCAGCAGAGCGGGAGCAGAAGGAGATACGCAGTATTTT,CAISRAGAEGDTQYF
NA,NA,TRBJ1-5,TRBV6-1,TGTGCCAGCAAGGCGGAGGGGGATCAGCCCCAGCATTTT,CASKAEGDQPQHF
NA,many,TRBJ2-1,TRBV11-3,TGTGCCAGCAGCTTATCAAGCAGGGTTATGGATGAGCAGTTCTTC,CASSLSSRVMDEQFF
NA,few,TRBJ2-7,TRBV4-1,TGCGCCAGCAGCCAAGATATCTGGCAGTCAGCATCCTACGAGCAGTACTTC,CASSQDIWQSASYEQYF
NA,many,TRBJ2-1,TRBV14,TGTGCCAGCAGCCAAGTTAGGGGAACCCGCAATGAGCAGTTCTTC,CASSQVRGTRNEQFF
TRBD2,many,TRBJ2-1,TRBV20-1,TGCAGTGCTAGAGTCGCGGGAGGGGTTATCAATGAGCAGTTCTTC,CSARVAGGVINEQFF
TRBD1,NA,TRBJ2-1,TRBV19,TGTGCCAGTAGTAAACCGGGACAGGGGGCCGATGAGCAGTTCTTC,CASSKPGQGADEQFF
NA,many,TRBJ2-1,TRBV11-2,TGTGCCAGCAGCTTCCGGGCCCAGGGCTACAATGAGCAGTTCTTC,CASSFRAQGYNEQFF
NA,many,TRBJ2-5,TRBV20-1,TGCAGTGCTAGATGGACTCCAGAGGGGGAGACCCAGTACTTC,CSARWTPEGETQYF